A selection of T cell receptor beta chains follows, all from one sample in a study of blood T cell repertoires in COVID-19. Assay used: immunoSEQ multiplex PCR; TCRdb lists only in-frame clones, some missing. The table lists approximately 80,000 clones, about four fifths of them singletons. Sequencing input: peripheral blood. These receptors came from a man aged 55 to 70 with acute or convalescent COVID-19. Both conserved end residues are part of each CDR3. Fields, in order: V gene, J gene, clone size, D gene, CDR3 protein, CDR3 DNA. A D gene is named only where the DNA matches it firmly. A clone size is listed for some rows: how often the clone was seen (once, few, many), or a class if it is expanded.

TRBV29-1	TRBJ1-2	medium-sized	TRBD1	CSVGAIQGTVNYGYTF	TGCAGCGTTGGGGCTATACAGGGGACGGTGAACTATGGCTACACCTTC
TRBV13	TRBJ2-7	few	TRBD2	CASSLPGGYEQYF	TGTGCCAGCAGCCTACCGGGGGGTTACGAGCAGTACTTC
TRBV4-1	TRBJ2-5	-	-	CASSTETRDFQETQYF	TGCGCCAGCAGCACAGAGACCCGGGACTTCCAAGAGACCCAGTACTTC
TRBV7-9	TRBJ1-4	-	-	CASSSSNVKSDNEKLFF	TGTGCCAGCAGCTCCAGCAACGTTAAAAGCGATAATGAAAAACTGTTTTTT
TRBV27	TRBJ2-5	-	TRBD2	CASRTFARGDRAPQYF	TGTGCCAGCAGAACTTTTGCCCGGGGGGATAGAGCACCCCAGTACTTC
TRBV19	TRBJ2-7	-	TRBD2	CASSMTGTSGSYEQYF	TGTGCCAGTAGTATGACCGGGACTAGCGGCTCCTACGAGCAGTACTTC
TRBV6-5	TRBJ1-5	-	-	CASSRRGEGQPQHF	TGTGCCAGCAGTCGCCGGGGGGAGGGTCAGCCCCAGCATTTT
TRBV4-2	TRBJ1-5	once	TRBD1	CASSQEVSDRDQPQHF	TGTGCCAGCAGCCAAGAAGTTTCGGACAGGGATCAGCCCCAGCATTTT
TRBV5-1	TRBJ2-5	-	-	CASGGSPQETQYF	TGCGCCTCCGGAGGGAGCCCGCAAGAGACCCAGTACTTC
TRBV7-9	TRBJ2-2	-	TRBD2	CASSLGAGTSGTGELFF	TGTGCCAGCAGCTTAGGGGCCGGGACTAGCGGAACCGGGGAGCTGTTTTTT
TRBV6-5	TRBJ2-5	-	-	CASSYAGEGTQYF	TGTGCCAGCAGTTACGCGGGCGAGGGTACCCAGTACTTC
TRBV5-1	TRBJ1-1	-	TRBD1	CASSLEGAVRTEAFF	TGCGCCAGCAGCTTGGAGGGGGCGGTTCGGACTGAAGCTTTCTTT
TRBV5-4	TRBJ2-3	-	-	CASSSRTATDTQYF	TGTGCCAGCAGCTCCCGGACAGCAACAGATACGCAGTATTTT
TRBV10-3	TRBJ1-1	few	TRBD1	CAIKTGQPNTEAFF	TGTGCCATCAAAACGGGACAGCCGAACACTGAAGCTTTCTTT
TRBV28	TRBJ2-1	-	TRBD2	CASSSTSGRAREQFF	TGTGCCAGCAGTTCGACTAGCGGGAGGGCCCGGGAGCAGTTCTTC
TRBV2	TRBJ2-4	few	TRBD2	CASNGGTGGPAKNIQYF	TGTGCCAGCAACGGGGGAACGGGAGGGCCAGCCAAAAACATTCAGTACTTC
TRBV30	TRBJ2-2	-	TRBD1	CAWGTGSTGELFF	TGTGCCTGGGGGACAGGGTCCACCGGGGAGCTGTTTTTT
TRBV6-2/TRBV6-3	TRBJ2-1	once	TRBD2	CASSYSNSGSGYNEQFF	TGTGCCAGCAGTTACTCGAATAGCGGGAGCGGCTACAATGAGCAGTTCTTC
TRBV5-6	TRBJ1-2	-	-	CASSPALGGYTF	TGTGCCAGCAGCCCAGCCTTGGGCGGCTACACCTTC
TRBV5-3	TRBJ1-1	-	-	CARSPQGGTEAFF	TGTGCCAGAAGTCCTCAGGGTGGGACTGAAGCTTTCTTT
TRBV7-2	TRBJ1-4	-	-	CASSLSVREEKLFF	TGTGCCAGCAGCTTATCGGTCAGGGAAGAAAAACTGTTTTTT
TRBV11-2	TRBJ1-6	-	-	CASSLGQDNSPLHF	TGTGCCAGCAGCTTAGGACAGGATAATTCACCCCTCCACTTT
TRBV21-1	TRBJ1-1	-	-	CDGRGPNTEAFF	TGTGACGGCCGTGGGCCCAACACTGAAGCTTTCTTT
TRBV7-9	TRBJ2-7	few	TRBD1	CASSRGQGWGEQYF	TGTGCCAGCAGCCGCGGACAGGGATGGGGCGAGCAGTACTTC
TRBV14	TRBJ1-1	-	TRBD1	CASSLRGTGAFF	TGTGCCAGCAGCCTGAGAGGGACAGGAGCTTTCTTT
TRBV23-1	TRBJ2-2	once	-	CARNTNTGELFF	TGCGCCCGAAACACGAACACCGGGGAGCTGTTTTTT
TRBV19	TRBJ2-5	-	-	CASSRTVRETQYF	TGTGCCAGTAGCAGGACAGTACGTGAGACCCAGTACTTC
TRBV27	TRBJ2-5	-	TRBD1	CASSDRDRAVETQYF	TGTGCCAGCAGCGACAGGGACAGGGCGGTAGAGACCCAGTACTTC
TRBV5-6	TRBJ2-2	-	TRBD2	CASSPQVGGYTGELFF	TGTGCCAGCAGCCCACAGGTGGGAGGGTATACCGGGGAGCTGTTTTTT
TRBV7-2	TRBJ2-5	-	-	CASSFTRETQYF	TGTGCCAGCAGCTTCACCCGGGAGACCCAGTACTTC
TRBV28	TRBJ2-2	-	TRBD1	CATTTRTGGNTGELFF	TGTGCCACGACGACCCGGACAGGGGGGAACACCGGGGAGCTGTTTTTT
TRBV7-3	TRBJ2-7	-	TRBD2	CASSLERGVSYEQYF	TGTGCCAGCAGCCTAGAGCGGGGGGTCTCCTACGAGCAGTACTTC
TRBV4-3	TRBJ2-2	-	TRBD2	CASSQDVVTSGRAEAGELFF	TGCGCCAGCAGCCAAGATGTCGTGACTAGCGGGAGGGCAGAGGCCGGGGAGCTGTTTTTT
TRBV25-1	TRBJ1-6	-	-	CASSGGLSYNSPLHF	TGTGCCAGCAGTGGGGGACTCTCCTATAATTCACCCCTCCACTTT
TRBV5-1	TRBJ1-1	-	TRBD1	CASSPTGGEDTEAFF	TGCGCCAGCAGCCCGACAGGGGGCGAGGACACTGAAGCTTTCTTT
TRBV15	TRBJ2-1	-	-	CATSVSTGSYNEQFF	TGTGCCACCAGCGTTTCGACTGGTTCCTACAATGAGCAGTTCTTC
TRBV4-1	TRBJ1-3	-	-	CASSPWGASVGNTIYF	TGCGCCAGCAGCCCTTGGGGCGCAAGCGTCGGAAACACCATATATTTT
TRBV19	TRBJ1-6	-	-	CASSIDSSSHSPLHF	TGTGCCAGTAGTATCGACAGTAGTTCCCATTCACCCCTCCACTTT